This paragraph covers one TCR beta chain sequence. This sample was taken from a study of regulatory T cells in long-lasting Graves disease. In building TCR beta libraries, iRepertoire HTBI primers were used together with Arm-PCR of CDR3 regions. Original handling: Among the samples, 62 TRBV and some 15 TRBJ segments were identified. One entry per CDR3 protein, called by TCRdb with MiXCR from the multiplex PCR reads. The V and J calls come from TCRdb's annotation, not from the publication. Counted here are about 400,000 distinct CDR3 sequences, roughly 15% occurring once; the ten biggest clones make up around 20%. Specified time point: newly diagnosed GD, antithyroid drugs for less than 3 months. Construction of the TCR library relied on RNA isolated from PBMCs. The authors diagnosed Graves' disease using American Thyroid Association guidelines. This CDR3 contains 15 residues. CDR1 and CDR2 from the germline V gene are SEHNR and FQNEAQ (reference sequence). V lost 5 bases to trimming and J lost 4 bases, with 15 bases between them.

The same data also contributed to another study, on T cells in Graves' hyperthyroidism and ophthalmopathy. That work contributes: Most clonotypes that expanded in the thyroid above 0.001 also showed up in blood.

This TCR was recovered from a woman in her late teens or twenties with Graves disease. Here the sequenced sample was peripheral blood mononuclear cells (PBMCs), taken at new diagnosis, from a patient treated with antithyroid drugs. V is TRBV7-9 and J is TRBJ1-3; maybe TRBD1 (5 bases). The CDR3 region has the DNA TGTGCCAGCAGCGGGCGGGGACTCTTCGGAAACACCATATATTTT. Its protein product is CASSGRGLFGNTIYF.